This is a list of T cell receptor beta chains from one sample in a study of shared clonotypes between healthy human individuals. The method was immunoSEQ multiplex PCR; TCRdb's version includes in-frame clones alone and lacks a portion of them. Among 780,000 or so clones listed, just under 75% were seen once. Specimen: memory CD4+ T cells sorted from blood. The receptors shown here come from a woman younger than 45 in good health. CDR3s include the opening cysteine and the closing phenylalanine or tryptophan. A D gene is named only where the DNA matches it firmly. Where a row states a size, it is once, few, many or the class of an expanded clone; other rows omit it.

V	D	J	size	CDR3	DNA
TRBV30	-	TRBJ2-1	few	CAWAHPGLEKNEQFF	TGTGCCTGGGCTCATCCGGGACTGGAGAAGAATGAGCAGTTCTTC
TRBV5-1	TRBD1	TRBJ2-3	-	CASSLGQGAVADTQYF	TGCGCCAGCAGCTTGGGACAGGGGGCGGTCGCAGATACGCAGTATTTT
TRBV6-6	-	TRBJ2-4	-	CASSTRKNIQYF	TGTGCCAGCAGTACCAGGAAAAACATTCAGTACTTC
TRBV7-2	TRBD2	TRBJ2-1	-	CASSLGPSGRAISYNEQFF	TGTGCCAGCAGCTTAGGCCCTAGCGGGAGAGCCATTTCCTACAATGAGCAGTTCTTC
TRBV7-2	-	TRBJ2-1	-	CASSLAGSSYNEQFF	TGTGCCAGCAGCTTAGCTGGTAGCTCCTACAATGAGCAGTTCTTC
TRBV19	-	TRBJ1-4	-	CASRNGDFNEKLFF	TGTGCCAGTAGGAACGGTGACTTTAATGAAAAACTGTTTTTT
TRBV5-4	-	TRBJ2-7	-	CASSLGGRARSYEQYF	TGTGCCAGCAGCTTGGGGGGGCGGGCCCGCTCCTACGAGCAGTACTTC
TRBV19	-	TRBJ2-3	-	CASSIDKQGGTDTQYF	TGTGCCAGTAGTATAGATAAGCAGGGGGGGACAGATACGCAGTATTTT
TRBV30	TRBD2	TRBJ2-7	-	CAWSALAGDEQYF	TGTGCCTGGAGTGCGCTAGCGGGAGACGAGCAGTACTTC
TRBV2	-	TRBJ1-1	-	CASSGQKNTEAFF	TGTGCCAGCAGTGGTCAGAAGAACACTGAAGCTTTCTTT
TRBV7-9	-	TRBJ1-4	-	CAIANEKLFF	TGTGCCATCGCAAATGAAAAACTGTTTTTT
TRBV7-9	-	TRBJ2-3	-	CAVPEGGADTQYF	TGTGCCGTGCCGGAGGGCGGGGCAGATACGCAGTATTTT
TRBV9	-	TRBJ1-1	-	CASSVAGGDTEAFF	TGTGCCAGCAGCGTAGCTGGGGGGGACACTGAAGCTTTCTTT
TRBV5-1	-	TRBJ2-2	-	CASSLRAEGGELFF	TGCGCCAGCAGCCTACGCGCGGAGGGCGGGGAGCTGTTTTTT
TRBV29-1	TRBD1	TRBJ2-3	-	CSAGQAGDTQYF	TGCAGCGCCGGACAGGCGGGAGATACGCAGTATTTT
TRBV7-2	TRBD2	TRBJ2-3	-	CASSRSGTNKDTQYF	TGTGCCAGCAGTCGTAGCGGGACGAACAAAGATACGCAGTATTTT
TRBV7-9	TRBD2	TRBJ2-1	few	CASSFPSGRGNEQFF	TGTGCCAGCAGCTTTCCTAGCGGGAGGGGGAATGAGCAGTTCTTC
TRBV10-2	-	TRBJ2-2	many	CASSESSNTGELFF	TGCGCCAGCAGTGAGTCGAGCAACACCGGGGAGCTGTTTTTT
TRBV6-1	TRBD1	TRBJ1-1	-	CASSGGGQGRNEAFF	TGTGCCAGCAGTGGCGGGGGACAGGGCAGGAATGAAGCTTTCTTT
TRBV18	-	TRBJ2-5	-	CASSPPGQKETQYF	TGTGCCAGCTCACCACCGGGTCAGAAAGAGACCCAGTACTTC
TRBV28	-	TRBJ2-5	-	CASSRGGQPETQYF	TGTGCCAGCAGCCGGGGGGGACAGCCAGAGACCCAGTACTTC
TRBV6-1	-	TRBJ2-7	few	CASTGRSYEQYF	TGTGCCAGCACGGGGAGGTCCTACGAGCAGTACTTC
TRBV18	-	TRBJ2-2	-	CASSPQTNLNTGELFF	TGTGCCAGCTCACCGCAGACTAACCTGAACACCGGGGAGCTGTTTTTT
TRBV5-1	-	TRBJ1-1	-	CASSPEALIAETNTEAFF	TGCGCCAGCAGCCCAGAGGCATTGATTGCGGAGACGAACACTGAAGCTTTCTTT
TRBV9	-	TRBJ2-5	few	CASSVGVDGRGETQYF	TGTGCCAGCAGCGTAGGCGTGGACGGCCGGGGGGAGACCCAGTACTTC
TRBV7-9	-	TRBJ2-5	-	CATGWGHQETQYF	TGTGCCACAGGCTGGGGGCACCAAGAGACCCAGTACTTC
TRBV28	TRBD1	TRBJ1-1	few	CASSRGHTEAFF	TGTGCCAGCTCAAGGGGGCACACTGAAGCTTTCTTT
TRBV18	-	TRBJ1-1	-	CASSLRPNTEAFF	TGTGCCAGCTCACTCCGACCTAACACTGAAGCTTTCTTT
TRBV28	-	TRBJ2-7	-	CASGSIAVPYEQYF	TGTGCCAGCGGCTCAATAGCGGTTCCCTACGAGCAGTACTTC
TRBV11-2	TRBD2	TRBJ2-7	-	CASSLEGAGGSYEQYF	TGTGCCAGCAGCTTAGAGGGGGCGGGAGGCTCCTACGAGCAGTACTTC
TRBV10-2	-	TRBJ2-7	-	CASRGGQTTYEQYF	TGCGCCAGCAGGGGGGGACAGACCACCTACGAGCAGTACTTC
TRBV6-5	-	TRBJ2-7	-	CASNGGGSYEQYF	TGTGCCAGCAACGGGGGAGGATCCTACGAGCAGTACTTC
TRBV5-1	TRBD2	TRBJ2-5	once	CASSWEGSETQYF	TGCGCCAGCAGCTGGGAGGGTTCGGAGACCCAGTACTTC